One and the same sample provided the 22 T cell receptor beta chains below, sequenced in a study of tumor-infiltrating lymphocytes in primary liver carcinoma. From about 0.5 ug of total RNA, TCR beta-specific cDNA was reverse-transcribed using a constant-region primer. TCR beta libraries came from three nested multiplex PCR rounds using slightly modified ARM-PCR. Use of TRBV1-TRBV30 forward primers with a C-beta reverse primer characterized the first two PCR rounds, which lasted around 11 cycles each. One entry per CDR3 protein results from TCRdb running MiXCR on the multiplex PCR reads. Seen here are about 23,000 distinct CDR3 sequences, around 77% observed once, and the top ten hold under 35%. It was from about 21-30 mg of unsorted bulk tissue that RNA and DNA were co-extracted. The sample comprised liver tumor tissue from sampling region 5. Subset reported: tumor region T5, tumor centre. These receptors originate from a woman in her twenties or thirties with primary liver carcinoma and hepatitis B virus infection.

With respect to this clonotype: The conserved final phenylalanine or tryptophan is absent from the CDR3, which likely points to a read error. This chain links TRBV5-6 with TRBJ2-2; D gene ambiguous. The germline V gene has CDR1 SGHDT and CDR2 YYEEEE. This CDR3 has 15 residues. The CDR3 sequence: CASNLAPRVTGELFD. The CDR3 DNA sequence: TGTGCCAGCAACTTGGCACCTAGAGTCACCGGGGAGCTGTTTGAT.

Ten or more counts support this clonotype. The chain joins TRBV10-2 to TRBJ2-1; a weak D match, TRBD2 (5 bases). The ends were cut back, 7 bases at V and 4 bases at J, with 14 bases in the middle. This CDR3 contains 14 residues. Per germline, CDR1 WSHSY and CDR2 SAAADI. The CDR3 DNA follows: TGCGCCAGCAAGCGGAGAGAGGGTTACAATGAGCAGTTCTTC. This sequence encodes CASKRREGYNEQFF.

This clonotype was counted once. The junction departs from germline at one end; a sequencing error may be responsible. J is TRBJ1-5 and V is TRBV7-8; the D gene is possibly TRBD2 (5 bases). The J call may be in error: the DNA end matches TRBJ2-3 better. Per the germline V gene, CDR1 is SGHVS and CDR2 is FQNEAQ. This CDR3 has 15 amino acids. The CDR3 is CACSLAPTSNQPQYF. CDR3 DNA: TGTGCCTGCAGCTTAGCGCCGACCAGCAATCAGCCCCAGTATTTT.

Comment on this clonotype: The CDR3 end shows no conserved phenylalanine or tryptophan, and so a read error is likely. The V call is TRBV11-2, the J call TRBJ2-2; D call uncertain. Germline V CDR1 and CDR2: SGHAT, FQNNGV. The CDR3 length is 16 residues. The CDR3 sequence: CTSSLAGIANTGELFI. Here the CDR3 DNA reads TGTACCAGCAGCTTAGCTGGGATCGCGAACACCGGGGAGCTGTTTATT.

As concerns this clonotype: One junction end does not reproduce the germline sequence, and a read error may be involved. The rearrangement joins TRBV7-8 to TRBJ2-2; 7 bases are a match to TRBD2. The germline V gene has CDR1 SGHVS and CDR2 FQNEAQ. The CDR3 runs to 16 residues. The CDR3 nucleotides read TGTGCCAGCAGCTTAGTGCGGCGGGAGAACACCAGGGAGCTATTTTTT. Translating it yields CASSLVRRENTRELFF. The variable domain in full, completed from reference TRBV7-8 and TRBJ2-2, reads GAGVSQSPRYKVAKRGQDVALRCDPISGHVSLFWYQQALGQGPEFLTYFQNEAQLDKSGLPSDRFFAERPEGSVSTLKIQRTQQEDSAVYLCASSLVRRENTRELFFGEGSRLTVL.

The genes are TRBV4-2 and TRBJ1-3; TRBD1 is a possible D gene (5 bases). Germline CDR1 reads LGHNA; CDR2 reads YNFKEQ. CDR3 length equals 14 residues. V lost 7 bases to trimming and J lost 4 bases, with 14 bases between them. The CDR3 spells CASNRGQGGNTIYF. The CDR3 DNA is TGTGCCAGCAACCGAGGACAAGGGGGAAACACCATATATTTT.

Details on this clonotype: The CDR3 carries no conserved terminal phenylalanine or tryptophan, so it likely arises from a read error. Because the CDR3's place on the DNA is in doubt, the DNA is left out and the CDR3 is given as listed by TCRdb. This chain links TRBV11-2 with TRBJ2-1; the DNA was not used to check the table's D call, TRBD2. The CDR3 is 16 residues long, counting both termini. In germline, CDR1 is SGHAT, CDR2 FQNNGV. The CDR3 sequence is CVSSLNLDGSYNEQLL.

This clonotype has only one observation. The J gene is TRBJ2-2, the V gene TRBV11-1; D assignment may be TRBD1 or TRBD2 (5 bases each). This CDR3 has 16 amino acids. Trimming stripped 8 bases from V and 9 bases from J, with 25 bases between. Germline loops: CDR1 SGHAT, CDR2 FQDESV (reference sequence). CDR3 coding DNA: TGTGCCAGCGGCAGGGTTATGATGGGAGCGTCCCGGGAGCTGTTTTTT. As protein: CASGRVMMGASRELFF.

This clonotype was counted a single time. The rearrangement joins TRBV4-3 to TRBJ2-1; 9 bases line up with TRBD2. The CDR3 runs 15 residues. The V and J ends lost 3 bases and 4 bases, in that order; junction bases with no gene match: 4. Germline V gene sequence: CDR1 LGHNA, CDR2 YSLEER. The CDR3, as DNA: TGCGCCAGCAGCCATTCTAGCGGGGCTTACAATGAGCAGTTCTTC. Encoded protein: CASSHSSGAYNEQFF.

This clonotype came up once. Germline and junction disagree at one end, which may indicate a read error. The gene calls are TRBV5-4 and TRBJ2-3; D possibly corresponds to TRBD2 (5 bases). The CDR3 contains 17 residues. The germline V gene has CDR1 SGHNT and CDR2 YYREEE (reference sequence). DNA of the CDR3: TGTGCCAGTAGCGTAGACGAACACCCTCCACCCACAGATACGCGGTATTTT. Its protein is CASSVDEHPPPTDTRYF.

About this clonotype itself: At one end, the junction sequence differs from germline, possibly due to a read error. J is TRBJ1-1 and V is TRBV6-1; TRBD1 aligns across 8 bases. CDR1 is MNHNS, CDR2 SASEGT, per germline. The CDR3 spans 14 residues. The CDR3 DNA reads as TGTGTCAGCAGTGTAGACAGGGGATATACTGAAGCTTTCTTT. Protein sequence: CVSSVDRGYTEAFF.

Notes on this clonotype: An end of the junction does not agree with germline; a read error may underlie this. The chain couples TRBV11-2 to TRBJ2-5; D perhaps matches TRBD2 (6 bases). Per the germline V gene, CDR1 is SGHAT and CDR2 is FQNNGV. The CDR3 consists of 14 residues. CDR3 sequence reads: CASSRDTSRATQCF. As DNA, the CDR3 is TGTGCCAGCAGCCGCGATACTAGCAGGGCGACCCAGTGCTTC.

J is TRBJ2-1 and V is TRBV10-3, with D unresolved. CDR1 is ENHRY, CDR2 SYGVKD, per germline. Trimming cost V 8 bases and J 8 bases, with 19 bases left between them. The CDR3 spans 14 residues. This CDR3 is CAIGPTASRDEQFF. CDR3 DNA: TGTGCCATCGGTCCCACGGCATCCCGGGATGAGCAGTTCTTC.

As concerns this clonotype: A junction boundary mismatches the germline segment, possibly from a read error. The chain carries TRBV20-1 and TRBJ2-1, with 7 bases that match TRBD2. This CDR3 region has 17 residues. Germline V gene lookup returns CDR1 DFQATT and CDR2 SNEGSKA (reference sequence). CDR3 coding DNA: TGCAGTACTAGAGACTCCCGGGGGACCTGCGGGAGCTATGAACAGTTCTTC. It codes for CSTRDSRGTCGSYEQFF.

This clonotype was seen many times. Since a much larger clone is just one base distant, this may be a read error. Likely a read error: the CDR3 ends without its conserved phenylalanine or tryptophan. The gene calls are TRBV12-3 or TRBV12-4 and TRBJ1-5; no definite D call. The ends were cut back, 5 bases at V and 4 bases at J, with 9 bases in the middle. CDR3 length: 13 amino acids. This CDR3 is CASSLTGNQPQHS. The CDR3 region has the DNA TGTGCCAGCAGTCTAACTGGGAATCAGCCCCAGCATTCT.

Remarks on this clonotype: The junction shows a germline mismatch at one end, possibly a read error. The chain combines TRBV11-2 with TRBJ2-1; perhaps TRBD2 as D (6 bases). CDR3 length: 13 residues. Germline loops: CDR1 SGHAT, CDR2 FQNNGV. The CDR3 loop is CASSGYSDNEQHF. The CDR3 nucleotides read TGTGCCAGTAGCGGTTACAGCGACAATGAGCAGCACTTC. Complete variable domain (other parts from reference TRBV11-2 and TRBJ2-1): EAGVAQSPRYKIIEKRQSVAFWCNPISGHATLYWYQQILGQGPKLLIQFQNNGVVDDSQLPKDRFSAERLKGVDSTLKIQPAKLEDSAVYLCASSGYSDNEQHFGPGTRLTVL.

Only one count was recorded for this clonotype. At one end the junction does not follow the germline gene, possibly because of a read error. The chain uses TRBV4-3 and TRBJ2-7; 9 bases match TRBD1. This CDR3 is 17 amino acids long. CDR1 LGHNA and CDR2 YSLEER come from the germline V gene. The CDR3 sequence is CASSQEFSRTGDYKQYF. The CDR3 nucleotides read TGTGCCAGTAGCCAAGAGTTTTCTAGGACAGGGGACTACAAGCAGTACTTC.

Remarks on this clonotype: The conserved phenylalanine or tryptophan normally closing the CDR3 is absent here, so this likely arose from a read error. The rearrangement uses TRBV7-8 and TRBJ2-2; TRBD2 is a possible D gene (6 bases). The germline V gene encodes CDR1 SGHVS and CDR2 FQNEAQ. This CDR3 is 17 amino acids long. CDR3 protein: CPSNSRGHRPNTGELFL. In DNA, the CDR3 is TGTCCCAGCAATTCGCGGGGCCACAGGCCGAACACCGGGGAGCTGTTTCTT.

A word on this clonotype: The junction differs from germline at one of its ends, possibly a read error. The rearrangement links TRBV5-4 to TRBJ2-2, with 7 bases lining up with TRBD2. Germline-derived CDR1 and CDR2 are SGHNT and YYREEE (reference sequence). This CDR3 comprises 15 residues. DNA of the CDR3: TGTGCCAGCAGTCCTTCCGGGGGAGGGCCCGGGGAGCTCTTTTTT. This sequence encodes CASSPSGGGPGELFF.

This clonotype rates as large. The chain carries TRBV11-3 and TRBJ2-3; maybe TRBD2 (6 bases). CDR3 length: 16 amino acids. The V gene lost 4 bases and the J gene lost 1 base, with 15 bases spanning the gap. The germline V gene has CDR1 SGHNT and CDR2 YENEEA. This CDR3 reads CASSSGSGRGTDTQYF. The DNA of the CDR3 is TGTGCCAGCAGCTCCGGGAGCGGGCGAGGCACAGATACGCAGTATTTT.

On this clonotype: This clone may be a read error of a much larger clone one base away. The chain links TRBV11-3 to TRBJ2-3; no clear D. The CDR3 length is 14 residues. CDR1 is SGHNT, CDR2 YENEEA, per germline. The CDR3, as DNA: TGTGCCACCAGCTTAGATTCGTCCAGTTTCACCCCCTTTTTC. This translates into CATSLDSSSFTPFF.

This clonotype was picked up a small number of times. One end of the junction does not line up with germline, which may come from a read error. The rearrangement links TRBV6-5 to TRBJ2-2; 8 bases map to TRBD1. The length of the CDR3 is 15 residues. The germline V gene has CDR1 MNHEY and CDR2 SVGAGI. This chain's CDR3 is CASSPRTGFTGELLF. The CDR3 DNA reads TGTGCCAGCAGTCCGCGGACAGGGTTCACAGGTGAGCTGCTTTTT.